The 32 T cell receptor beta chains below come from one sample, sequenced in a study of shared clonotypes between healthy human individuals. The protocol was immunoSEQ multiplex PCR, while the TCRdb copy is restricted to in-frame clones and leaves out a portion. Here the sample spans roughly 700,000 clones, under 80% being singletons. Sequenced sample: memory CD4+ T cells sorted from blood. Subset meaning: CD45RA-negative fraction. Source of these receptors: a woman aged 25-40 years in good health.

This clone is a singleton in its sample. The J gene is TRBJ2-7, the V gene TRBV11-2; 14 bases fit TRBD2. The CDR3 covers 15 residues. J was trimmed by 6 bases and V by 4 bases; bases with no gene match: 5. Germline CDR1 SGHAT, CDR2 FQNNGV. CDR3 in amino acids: CASSWGLAGAGEQYF. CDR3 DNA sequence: TGTGCCAGCAGCTGGGGACTAGCGGGAGCGGGCGAGCAGTACTTC.

The DNA for the CDR3 is TGTGCCAGCCAAGGGTTAGCGGGAGATCCTGGGGCCAACGTCCTGACTTTC. It translates to CASQGLAGDPGANVLTF. J is TRBJ2-6 and V is TRBV2, with 9 bases that match TRBD2. After removal of 8 bases from V and 2 bases from J, the junction contained 10 bases not matched to a gene. Germline V gene lookup returns CDR1 SNHLY and CDR2 FYNNEI. The CDR3 runs to 17 residues.

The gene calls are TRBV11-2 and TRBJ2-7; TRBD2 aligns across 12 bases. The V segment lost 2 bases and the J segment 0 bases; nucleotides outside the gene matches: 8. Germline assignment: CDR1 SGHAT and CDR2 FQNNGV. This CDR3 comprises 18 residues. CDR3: CASSLMLAGGVTSYEQYF. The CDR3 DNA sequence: TGTGCCAGCAGCTTAATGCTAGCGGGAGGGGTAACCTCCTACGAGCAGTACTTC. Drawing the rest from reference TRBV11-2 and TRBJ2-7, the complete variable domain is EAGVAQSPRYKIIEKRQSVAFWCNPISGHATLYWYQQILGQGPKLLIQFQNNGVVDDSQLPKDRFSAERLKGVDSTLKIQPAKLEDSAVYLCASSLMLAGGVTSYEQYFGPGTRLTVT.

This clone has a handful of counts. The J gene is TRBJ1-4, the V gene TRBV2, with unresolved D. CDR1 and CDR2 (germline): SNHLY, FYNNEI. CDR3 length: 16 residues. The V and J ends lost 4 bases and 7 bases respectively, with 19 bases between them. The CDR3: CASSAPGVTVGEKLFF. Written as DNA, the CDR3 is TGTGCCAGCAGTGCTCCAGGCGTAACCGTGGGTGAAAAACTGTTTTTT.

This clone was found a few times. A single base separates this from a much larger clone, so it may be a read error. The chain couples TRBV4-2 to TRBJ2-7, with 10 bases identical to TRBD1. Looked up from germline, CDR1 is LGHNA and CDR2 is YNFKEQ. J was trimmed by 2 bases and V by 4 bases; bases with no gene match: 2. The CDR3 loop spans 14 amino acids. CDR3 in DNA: TGTGCCAGCAGCCGAGGACAGGGGGCCTACGAGCAGTACTTC. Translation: CASSRGQGAYEQYF.

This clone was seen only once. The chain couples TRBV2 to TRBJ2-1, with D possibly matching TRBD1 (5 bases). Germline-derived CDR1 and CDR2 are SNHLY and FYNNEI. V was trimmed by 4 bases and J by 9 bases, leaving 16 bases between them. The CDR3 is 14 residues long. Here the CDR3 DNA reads TGTGCCAGCAGTGTCCAGGGTGCCTCGGGTGAGCAGTTCTTC. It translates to CASSVQGASGEQFF. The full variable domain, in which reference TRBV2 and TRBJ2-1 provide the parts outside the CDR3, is EPEVTQTPSHQVTQMGQEVILRCVPISNHLYFYWYRQILGQKVEFLVSFYNNEISEKSEIFDDQFSVERPDGSNFTLKIRSTKLEDSAMYFCASSVQGASGEQFFGPGTRLTVL.

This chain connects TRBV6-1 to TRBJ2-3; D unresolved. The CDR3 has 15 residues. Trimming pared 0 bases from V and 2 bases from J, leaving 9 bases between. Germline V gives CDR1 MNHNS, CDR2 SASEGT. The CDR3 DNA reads TGTGCCAGCAGTGAAGCCGGCGCATTCACAGATACGCAGTATTTT. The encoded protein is CASSEAGAFTDTQYF.

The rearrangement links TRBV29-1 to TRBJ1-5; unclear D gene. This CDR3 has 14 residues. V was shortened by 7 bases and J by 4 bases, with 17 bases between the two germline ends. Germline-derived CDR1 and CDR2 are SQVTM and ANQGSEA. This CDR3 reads CSAAPTAPNQPQHF. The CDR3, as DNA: TGCAGCGCCGCGCCGACGGCCCCGAATCAGCCCCAGCATTTT.

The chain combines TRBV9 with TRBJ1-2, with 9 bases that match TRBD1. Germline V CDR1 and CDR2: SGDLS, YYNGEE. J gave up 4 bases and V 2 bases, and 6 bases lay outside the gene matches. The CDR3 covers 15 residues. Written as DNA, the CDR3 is TGTGCCAGCAGCGTCCAAACGACAGGGGGCTATGGCTACACCTTC. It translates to CASSVQTTGGYGYTF. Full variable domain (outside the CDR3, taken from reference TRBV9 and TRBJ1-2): DSGVTQTPKHLITATGQRVTLRCSPRSGDLSVYWYQQSLDQGLQFLIQYYNGEERAKGNILERFSAQQFPDLHSELNLSSLELGDSALYFCASSVQTTGGYGYTFGSGTRLTVV.

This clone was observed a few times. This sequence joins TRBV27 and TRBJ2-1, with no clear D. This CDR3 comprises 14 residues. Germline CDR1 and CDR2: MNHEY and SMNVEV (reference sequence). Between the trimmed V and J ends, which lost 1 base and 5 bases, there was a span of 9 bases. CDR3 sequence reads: CASSLWASNNEQFF. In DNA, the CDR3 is TGTGCCAGCAGTTTATGGGCCAGTAACAATGAGCAGTTCTTC.

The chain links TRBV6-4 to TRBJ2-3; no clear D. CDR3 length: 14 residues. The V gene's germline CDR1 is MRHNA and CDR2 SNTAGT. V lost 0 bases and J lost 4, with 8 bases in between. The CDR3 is CASSDSMGSDTQYF. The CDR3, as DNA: TGTGCCAGCAGTGACTCCATGGGCTCAGATACGCAGTATTTT.

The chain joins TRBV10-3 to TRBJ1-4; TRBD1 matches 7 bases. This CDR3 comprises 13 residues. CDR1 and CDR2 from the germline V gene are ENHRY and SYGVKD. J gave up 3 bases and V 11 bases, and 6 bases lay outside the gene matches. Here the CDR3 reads CAVRQGPNEKLFF. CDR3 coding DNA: TGTGCCGTCCGACAGGGACCTAATGAAAAACTGTTTTTT.

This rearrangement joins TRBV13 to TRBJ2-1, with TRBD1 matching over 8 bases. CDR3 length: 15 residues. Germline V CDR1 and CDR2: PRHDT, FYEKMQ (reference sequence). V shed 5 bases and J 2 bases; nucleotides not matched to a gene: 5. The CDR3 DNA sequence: TGTGCCAGCAGCCAGGGGGCGGGGCCCTACAATGAGCAGTTCTTC. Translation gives CASSQGAGPYNEQFF.

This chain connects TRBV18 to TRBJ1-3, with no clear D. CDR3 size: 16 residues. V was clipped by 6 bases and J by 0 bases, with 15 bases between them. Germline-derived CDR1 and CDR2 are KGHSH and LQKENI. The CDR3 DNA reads TGTGCCAGCTCCTTCGCGACACCGGACTCTGGAAACACCATATATTTT. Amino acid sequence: CASSFATPDSGNTIYF.

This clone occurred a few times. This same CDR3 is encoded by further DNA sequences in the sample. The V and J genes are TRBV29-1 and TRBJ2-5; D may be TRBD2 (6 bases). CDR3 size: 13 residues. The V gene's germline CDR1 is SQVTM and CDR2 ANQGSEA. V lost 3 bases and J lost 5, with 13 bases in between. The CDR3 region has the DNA TGCAGCGTTGACACGGGAGCCGGGGAGACCCAGTACTTC. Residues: CSVDTGAGETQYF.

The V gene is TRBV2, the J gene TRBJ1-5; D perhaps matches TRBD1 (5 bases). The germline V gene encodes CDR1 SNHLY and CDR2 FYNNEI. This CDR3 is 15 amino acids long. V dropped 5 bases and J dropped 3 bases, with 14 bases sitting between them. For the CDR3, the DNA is TGTGCCAGCAGTCATAGGGACCTAGCCAATCAGCCCCAGCATTTT. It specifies CASSHRDLANQPQHF.

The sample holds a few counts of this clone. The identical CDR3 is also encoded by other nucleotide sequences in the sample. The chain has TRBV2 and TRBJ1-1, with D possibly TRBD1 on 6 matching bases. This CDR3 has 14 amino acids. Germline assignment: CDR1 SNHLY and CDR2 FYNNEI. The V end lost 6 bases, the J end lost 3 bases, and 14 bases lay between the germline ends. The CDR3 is CASRLQGRDTEAFF. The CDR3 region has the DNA TGTGCCAGCAGACTACAGGGCAGGGACACTGAAGCTTTCTTT. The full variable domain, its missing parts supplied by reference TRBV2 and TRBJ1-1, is EPEVTQTPSHQVTQMGQEVILRCVPISNHLYFYWYRQILGQKVEFLVSFYNNEISEKSEIFDDQFSVERPDGSNFTLKIRSTKLEDSAMYFCASRLQGRDTEAFFGQGTRLTVV.

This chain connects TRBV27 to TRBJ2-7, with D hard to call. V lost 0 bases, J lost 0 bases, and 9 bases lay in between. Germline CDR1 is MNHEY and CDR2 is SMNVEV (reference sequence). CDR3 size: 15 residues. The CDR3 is CASSLSRISSYEQYF. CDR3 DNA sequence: TGTGCCAGCAGTTTATCGAGGATTAGCTCCTACGAGCAGTACTTC.

The CDR3 region is CASSARQGINEKLFF. In DNA form, the CDR3 reads TGTGCCAGCAGCGCCCGGCAGGGGATAAATGAAAAACTGTTTTTT. The chain recombines TRBV7-2 with TRBJ1-4, with a tentative D call TRBD1 (6 bases). CDR3 length: 15 residues. V gave up 5 bases and J gave up 5 bases, with 15 bases separating them. Germline V gene sequence: CDR1 SGHTA, CDR2 FQGNSA. Drawing the rest from reference TRBV7-2 and TRBJ1-4, the complete variable domain is GAGVSQSPSNKVTEKGKDVELRCDPISGHTALYWYRQSLGQGLEFLIYFQGNSAPDKSGLPSDRFSAERTGGSVSTLTIQRTQQEDSAVYLCASSARQGINEKLFFGSGTQLSVL.

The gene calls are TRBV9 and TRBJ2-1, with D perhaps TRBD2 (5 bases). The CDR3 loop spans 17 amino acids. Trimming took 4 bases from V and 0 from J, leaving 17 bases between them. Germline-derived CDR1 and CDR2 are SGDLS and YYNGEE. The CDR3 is CASSPFPQRTSYNEQFF. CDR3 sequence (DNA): TGTGCCAGCAGCCCGTTCCCCCAGCGGACCTCCTACAATGAGCAGTTCTTC. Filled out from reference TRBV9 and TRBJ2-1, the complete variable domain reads DSGVTQTPKHLITATGQRVTLRCSPRSGDLSVYWYQQSLDQGLQFLIQYYNGEERAKGNILERFSAQQFPDLHSELNLSSLELGDSALYFCASSPFPQRTSYNEQFFGPGTRLTVL.

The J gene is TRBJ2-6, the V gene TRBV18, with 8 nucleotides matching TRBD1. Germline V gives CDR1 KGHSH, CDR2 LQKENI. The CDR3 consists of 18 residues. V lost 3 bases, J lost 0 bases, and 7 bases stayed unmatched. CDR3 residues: CASSPLETGASGANVLTF. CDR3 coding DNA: TGTGCCAGCTCACCCCTCGAGACAGGGGCCTCTGGGGCCAACGTCCTGACTTTC. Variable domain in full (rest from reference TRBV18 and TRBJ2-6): NAGVMQNPRHLVRRRGQEARLRCSPMKGHSHVYWYRQLPEEGLKFMVYLQKENIIDESGMPKERFSAEFPKEGPSILRIQQVVRGDSAAYFCASSPLETGASGANVLTFGAGSRLTVL.

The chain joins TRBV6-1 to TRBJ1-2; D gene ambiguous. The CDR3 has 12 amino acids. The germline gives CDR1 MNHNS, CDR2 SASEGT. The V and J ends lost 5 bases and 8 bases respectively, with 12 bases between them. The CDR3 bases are TGTGCCAGCAGTCACGGACGCGGGGGCTACACCTTC. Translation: CASSHGRGGYTF.

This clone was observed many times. The chain's CDR3 is CASSHWGGVTDTQYF. The CDR3 region has the DNA TGTGCCAGCAGCCACTGGGGGGGGGTCACAGATACGCAGTATTTT. This chain connects TRBV27 to TRBJ2-3; 7 nucleotides line up with TRBD2. The CDR3 has 15 amino acids. Germline assignment: CDR1 MNHEY and CDR2 SMNVEV (reference sequence). The J segment lost 2 bases and the V segment lost 6 bases, leaving 8 bases of the junction unmatched.

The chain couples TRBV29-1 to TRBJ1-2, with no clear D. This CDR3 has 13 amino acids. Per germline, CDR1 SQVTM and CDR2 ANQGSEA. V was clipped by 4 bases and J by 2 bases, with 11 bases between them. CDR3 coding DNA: TGCAGCGTTGCCGGCAGGTCGAACTATGGCTACACCTTC. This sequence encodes CSVAGRSNYGYTF.

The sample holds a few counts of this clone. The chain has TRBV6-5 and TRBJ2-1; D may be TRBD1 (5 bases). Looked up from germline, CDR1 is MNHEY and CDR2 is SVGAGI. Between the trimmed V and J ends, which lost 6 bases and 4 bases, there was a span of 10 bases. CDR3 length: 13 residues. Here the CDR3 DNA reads TGTGCCAGCAGCCCGGACATATACAATGAGCAGTTCTTC. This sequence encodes CASSPDIYNEQFF.

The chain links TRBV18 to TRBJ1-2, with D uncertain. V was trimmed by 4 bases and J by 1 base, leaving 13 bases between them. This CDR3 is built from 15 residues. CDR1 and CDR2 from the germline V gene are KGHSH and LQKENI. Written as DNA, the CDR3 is TGTGCCAGCTCACTAACCCCCCAGGTTAACTATGGCTACACCTTC. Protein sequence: CASSLTPQVNYGYTF. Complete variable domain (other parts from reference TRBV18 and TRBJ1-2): NAGVMQNPRHLVRRRGQEARLRCSPMKGHSHVYWYRQLPEEGLKFMVYLQKENIIDESGMPKERFSAEFPKEGPSILRIQQVVRGDSAAYFCASSLTPQVNYGYTFGSGTRLTVV.

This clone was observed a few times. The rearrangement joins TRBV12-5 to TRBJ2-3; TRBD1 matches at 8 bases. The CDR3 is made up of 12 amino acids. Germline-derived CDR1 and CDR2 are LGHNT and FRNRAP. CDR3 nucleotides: TGTGCCTCGGGACAGGAAACAGATACGCAGTATTTT. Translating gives CASGQETDTQYF. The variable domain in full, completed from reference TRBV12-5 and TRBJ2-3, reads DARVTQTPRHKVTEMGQEVTMRCQPILGHNTVFWYRQTMMQGLELLAYFRNRAPLDDSGMPKDRFSAEMPDATLATLKIQPSEPRDSAVYFCASGQETDTQYFGPGTRLTVL.

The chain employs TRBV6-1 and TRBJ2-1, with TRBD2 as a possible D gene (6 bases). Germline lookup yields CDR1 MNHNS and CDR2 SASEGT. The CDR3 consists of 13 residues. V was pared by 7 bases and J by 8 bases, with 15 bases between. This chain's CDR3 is CASKLTSRDEQFF. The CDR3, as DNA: TGTGCCAGCAAATTGACTAGTCGGGATGAGCAGTTCTTC.

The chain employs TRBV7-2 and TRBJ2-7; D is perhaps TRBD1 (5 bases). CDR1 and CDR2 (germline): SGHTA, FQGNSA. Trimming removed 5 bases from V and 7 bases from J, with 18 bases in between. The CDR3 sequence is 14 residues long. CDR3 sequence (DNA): TGTGCCAGCAGCGTCAATCTAGACAGTTGGGAGCAGTACTTC. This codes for CASSVNLDSWEQYF. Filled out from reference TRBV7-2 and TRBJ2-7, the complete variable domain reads GAGVSQSPSNKVTEKGKDVELRCDPISGHTALYWYRQSLGQGLEFLIYFQGNSAPDKSGLPSDRFSAERTGGSVSTLTIQRTQQEDSAVYLCASSVNLDSWEQYFGPGTRLTVT.

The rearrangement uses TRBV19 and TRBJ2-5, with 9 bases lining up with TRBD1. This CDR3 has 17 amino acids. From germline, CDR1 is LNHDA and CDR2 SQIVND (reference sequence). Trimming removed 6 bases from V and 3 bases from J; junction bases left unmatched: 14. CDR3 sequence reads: CASSYTTFRTGEETQYF. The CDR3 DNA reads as TGTGCCAGTAGCTATACTACCTTCCGGACAGGGGAAGAGACCCAGTACTTC. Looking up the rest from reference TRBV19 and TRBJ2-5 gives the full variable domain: DGGITQSPKYLFRKEGQNVTLSCEQNLNHDAMYWYRQDPGQGLRLIYYSQIVNDFQKGDIAEGYSVSREKKESFPLTVTSAQKNPTAFYLCASSYTTFRTGEETQYFGPGTRLLVL.

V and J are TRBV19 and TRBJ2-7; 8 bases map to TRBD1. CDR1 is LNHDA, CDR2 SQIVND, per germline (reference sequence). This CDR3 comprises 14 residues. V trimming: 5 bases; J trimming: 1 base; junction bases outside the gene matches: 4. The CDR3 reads CASSRDRHSYEQYF. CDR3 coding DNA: TGTGCCAGTAGTCGGGACAGGCATTCCTACGAGCAGTACTTC.

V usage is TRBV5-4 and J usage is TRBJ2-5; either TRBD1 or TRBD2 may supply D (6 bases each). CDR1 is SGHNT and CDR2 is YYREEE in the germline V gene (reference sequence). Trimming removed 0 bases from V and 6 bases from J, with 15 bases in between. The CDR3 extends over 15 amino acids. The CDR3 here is CASSLDVIGGQTQYF. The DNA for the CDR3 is TGTGCCAGCAGCTTGGATGTAATAGGGGGGCAGACCCAGTACTTC.